This T cell receptor (beta chain) was identified in a study of vaccination and CD4 T cells after COVID-19. As regards this clonotype: Its target is unknown.

Researchers used the Oncomine TCR Beta short-read assay to sequence DNA from cultured CD4+ T cells. TCRdb itself ran the PCR reads through MiXCR, one entry per CDR3 protein. This table has 9,500 to 10,000 distinct CDR3 sequences, less than 40% appearing once. Treatment: approximately 9-day PBMC culture with coronavirus spike peptide pools or control peptides (ViraFEST assay). Before the COVID-19 pandemic (2011-2018), CD4+ T cells were obtained from the unexposed donor. The CDR3 sequence is 15 residues long. V lost 6 bases and J lost 1; bases outside the gene matches: 5. From germline, CDR1 is SNHLY and CDR2 FYNNEI.

Specimen: CD4+ T cells from blood, cultured in vitro. The chain is built from TRBV2 and TRBJ1-2; 10 bases are shared with TRBD1. The TCR sequence derives from a human donor in good health. CDR3 DNA sequence: TGTGCCAGCAGACTCGGACAGGGGGTTAACTATGGCTACACCTTC. Translating gives CASRLGQGVNYGYTF. The whole variable domain, remainder taken from reference TRBV2 and TRBJ1-2, is EPEVTQTPSHQVTQMGQEVILRCVPISNHLYFYWYRQILGQKVEFLVSFYNNEISEKSEIFDDQFSVERPDGSNFTLKIRSTKLEDSAMYFCASRLGQGVNYGYTFGSGTRLTVV.